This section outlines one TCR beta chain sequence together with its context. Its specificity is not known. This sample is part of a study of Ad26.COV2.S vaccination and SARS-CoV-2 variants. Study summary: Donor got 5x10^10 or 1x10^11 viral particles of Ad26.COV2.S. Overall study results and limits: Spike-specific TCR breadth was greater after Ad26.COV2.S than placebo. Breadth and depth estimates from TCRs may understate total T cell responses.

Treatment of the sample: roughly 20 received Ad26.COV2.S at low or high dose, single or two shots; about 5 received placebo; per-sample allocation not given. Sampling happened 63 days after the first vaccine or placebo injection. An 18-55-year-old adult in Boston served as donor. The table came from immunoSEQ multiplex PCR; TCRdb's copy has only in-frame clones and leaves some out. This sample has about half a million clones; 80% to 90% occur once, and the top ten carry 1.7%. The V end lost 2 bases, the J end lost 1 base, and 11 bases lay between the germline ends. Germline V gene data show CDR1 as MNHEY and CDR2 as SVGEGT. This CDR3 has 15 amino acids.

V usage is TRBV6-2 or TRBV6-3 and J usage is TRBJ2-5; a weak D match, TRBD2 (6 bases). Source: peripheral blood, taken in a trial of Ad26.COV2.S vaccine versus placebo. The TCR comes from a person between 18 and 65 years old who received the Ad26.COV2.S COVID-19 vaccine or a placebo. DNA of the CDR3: TGTGCCAGCAGTTACGGCGGGGCGACCCAAGAGACCCAGTACTTC. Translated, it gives CASSYGGATQETQYF.